This T cell receptor beta chain was sequenced for a study of cytomegalovirus exposure and HLA in healthy donors. General study results and limits: The authors enumerated 164 TCR beta chains as linked to cytomegalovirus. A classifier reportedly called cytomegalovirus status with high sensitivity and specificity. In a later analysis, a missense DCLRE1C variant was linked to TCR beta V- and J-gene trimming. Immune exposure information comprised only CMV serostatus.

As concerns this clone: Its specificity is unknown.

13 Jbeta primers and 60 Vbeta primers were used for the PCR. The assay was immunoSEQ multiplex PCR, and TCRdb's table has in-frame clones only and misses some. This sample's table reports just over 150,000 clones. The CDR3 totals 13 residues. Germline V lookup: CDR1 MNHNY, CDR2 SVGAGI (reference sequence). Trimming shortened V by 2 bases and J by 9 bases, and 11 bases separated the two germline ends. Material: PBMCs. This TCR was sampled from a woman in her sixties or seventies in good health and CMV-seronegative. This chain uses TRBV6-6 with TRBJ2-1; a possible D gene is TRBD2 (5 bases). The CDR3, as DNA: TGTGCCAGCAGTTACCTCCCACTAGGTGAGCAGTTCTTC. As protein: CASSYLPLGEQFF.